This T cell receptor beta chain was documented in a study of blood T cell repertoires in COVID-19. Study summary: Sites in the United States, Italy and Spain provided acute and convalescent COVID-19 samples.

This table comes from immunoSEQ multiplex PCR, and its TCRdb copy is limited to in-frame clones, with some not included. The profile shows 120,000 to 150,000 clones, roughly three quarters of them singletons. This TCR was recovered from a man aged 55 to 69 with acute or convalescent COVID-19. The specimen sequenced was peripheral blood.

CDR3 sequence (DNA): TGTGCCAGCAGTTCTTACAATGAGCAGTTCTTC. This translates into CASSSYNEQFF. V usage is TRBV2 and J usage is TRBJ2-1; D unclear. The germline V gene encodes CDR1 SNHLY and CDR2 FYNNEI. This CDR3 is 11 amino acids long. V shed 5 bases and J shed 4 bases, with 3 bases lying between them. Drawing the rest from reference TRBV2 and TRBJ2-1, the complete variable domain is EPEVTQTPSHQVTQMGQEVILRCVPISNHLYFYWYRQILGQKVEFLVSFYNNEISEKSEIFDDQFSVERPDGSNFTLKIRSTKLEDSAMYFCASSSYNEQFFGPGTRLTVL.